These T cell receptor beta chains were read from a single sample in a study of blood T cell repertoires in COVID-19. Produced via immunoSEQ multiplex PCR; TCRdb's table is partial and in-frame only. The repertoire has 65,000 to 90,000 clones, roughly three quarters of them found once; the top ten carry 15% to 20%. Sequences were obtained from peripheral blood. These receptors were taken from a man in his 70s with active or convalescent COVID-19. Both conserved end residues are part of each CDR3. A D gene is named only where the DNA matches it firmly. Not every row has a clone size; where given, it reads once, few, many or a size class.

size | D | J | V | DNA | CDR3
. | . | TRBJ2-5 | TRBV9 | TGTGCCGGCAGCCCCCCCGGGACTGTAGGGGAGACCCAGTACTTC | CAGSPPGTVGETQYF
. | TRBD1 | TRBJ2-7 | TRBV28 | TGTGCCACCGGGTGGGGACAGAGGTTCGAGCAGTACTTC | CATGWGQRFEQYF
once | . | TRBJ1-1 | TRBV2 | TGTGCCAGCAGTGAAGCCGGGTCTGGCACTGAAGCTTTCTTT | CASSEAGSGTEAFF
. | TRBD2 | TRBJ2-7 | TRBV18 | TGTGCCAGCTCAGACCGGACTAGCGGGGGCCAGGGGCAGTACTTC | CASSDRTSGGQGQYF
. | TRBD1 | TRBJ2-3 | TRBV5-1 | TGCGCCAGCAGCCCTTCGCGGGACAGGGTTCCAGATACGCAGTATTTT | CASSPSRDRVPDTQYF
. | . | TRBJ2-3 | TRBV27 | TGTGCCAGCAGTTTCTTTAGCACAGATACGCAGTATTTT | CASSFFSTDTQYF
once | . | TRBJ2-6 | TRBV2 | TGTGCCAGCATCCAGGGGCCTGGGGCCAACGTCCTGACTTTC | CASIQGPGANVLTF
. | . | TRBJ1-5 | TRBV7-9 | TGTGCCAGCAGCTTTAGCGGAAATCAGCCCCAGCATTTT | CASSFSGNQPQHF
. | TRBD1 | TRBJ2-1 | TRBV10-3 | TGTGCCATCAGTGACTCGGGACAGGGCGCTGGTGAGCAGTTCTTC | CAISDSGQGAGEQFF
. | . | TRBJ2-1 | TRBV7-2 | TGTGCCAGCAGAATTCCGGGACCCCGCGGGAAGTTCTTC | CASRIPGPRGKFF
. | . | TRBJ2-7 | TRBV30 | TGTGCCTGGAGTGATCGGGGGTTCGAGCAGTACTTC | CAWSDRGFEQYF
. | TRBD1 | TRBJ1-4 | TRBV11-3 | TGTGCCAGCAGCTTAGCAACAGGGGCCGAAAAACTGTTTTTT | CASSLATGAEKLFF
. | TRBD2 | TRBJ2-7 | TRBV28 | TGTGCCAGCAGTTTGTGGTCCGGTGGGGGGGTCCACGAGCAGTACTTC | CASSLWSGGGVHEQYF
. | . | TRBJ2-5 | TRBV5-1 | TGCGCCAGCAGCTTCGACACTTACCAAGAGACCCAGTACTTC | CASSFDTYQETQYF
. | TRBD2 | TRBJ2-3 | TRBV28 | TGTGCCAGCAGCCATAGCGGGGTCACAGATACGCAGTATTTT | CASSHSGVTDTQYF
. | . | TRBJ1-5 | TRBV7-3 | TGTGCCAGCAGCTATTCCGACAGACTAGATCAGCCCCAGCATTTT | CASSYSDRLDQPQHF
once | . | TRBJ2-7 | TRBV19 | TGTGCCAGTAGTATCGGAGGGGAACACGAGCAGTACTTC | CASSIGGEHEQYF
. | . | TRBJ1-4 | TRBV5-1 | TGCGCCAGCAGCTTTACAGGGCCGTGGGAAAAACTGTTTTTT | CASSFTGPWEKLFF
. | . | TRBJ2-1 | TRBV3-1/TRBV3-2 | TGTGCCAGCAGCCAGCGTTCCGATGAGCAGTTCTTC | CASSQRSDEQFF
. | TRBD2 | TRBJ2-5 | TRBV30 | TGTGCCTGGGGGACTAGCCAAGAGACCCAGTACTTC | CAWGTSQETQYF
few | TRBD1 | TRBJ1-4 | TRBV7-9 | TGTGCCAGCAGCCTAGGGGGCCGTAAGAATGAAAAACTGTTTTTT | CASSLGGRKNEKLFF
. | . | TRBJ1-5 | TRBV6-1 | TGTGCCAGCAGTGAATTCCCCGATCAGCCCCAGCATTTT | CASSEFPDQPQHF
. | . | TRBJ2-1 | TRBV3-1/TRBV3-2 | TGTGCCAGCAGCCAAGCTCGGGTGTTCCTGCTAGCGGAGCAGTTCTTC | CASSQARVFLLAEQFF
. | . | TRBJ2-6 | TRBV25-1 | TGTGCCAGTTCCGATCCCGGCTCTGGGGCCAACGTCCTGACTTTC | CASSDPGSGANVLTF
. | . | TRBJ2-1 | TRBV11-3 | TGTGCCAGCAGCCGCGGGGCCGACTACAATGAGCAGTTCTTC | CASSRGADYNEQFF
. | . | TRBJ1-5 | TRBV6-5 | TGTGCCAGCAATGGGGGGGCCAATCAGCCCCAGCATTTT | CASNGGANQPQHF
. | TRBD1 | TRBJ2-1 | TRBV7-3 | TGTGCCAGCAGCCTCCAGGGGGATGCTGAGCAGTTCTTC | CASSLQGDAEQFF
few | . | TRBJ1-4 | TRBV10-3 | TGTGCCATCAGTGCTGGGGCAAGTCAGGTCCTGTTTTTT | CAISAGASQVLFF
. | . | TRBJ2-2 | TRBV6-2/TRBV6-3 | TGTGTCAGCAGTAGGCCCTCGGGGACCGGGGAGCTGTTTTTT | CVSSRPSGTGELFF
. | . | TRBJ2-5 | TRBV24-1 | TGTGCCACGGCTCACTCCGGGGTCCGGGAGACCCAGTACTTC | CATAHSGVRETQYF
. | TRBD2 | TRBJ2-3 | TRBV5-1 | TGCGCCAGCAGCCCAGGACTAGCGGGGGGGGGCACAGATACGCAGTATTTT | CASSPGLAGGGTDTQYF
. | . | TRBJ1-1 | TRBV7-9 | TGTGCCAGCAGCCTGACACAGAACACTGAAGCTTTCTTT | CASSLTQNTEAFF
. | . | TRBJ2-7 | TRBV7-9 | TGTGCCAGCAGCTTAGTACAGGGATGGGACGAGCAGTACTTC | CASSLVQGWDEQYF
. | . | TRBJ2-3 | TRBV30 | TGTGCCTGGAGTAAAGGGACAAGTTCCACAGATACGCAGTATTTT | CAWSKGTSSTDTQYF
. | TRBD2 | TRBJ2-7 | TRBV6-5 | TGTGCCAGCGCCGGGGGGGTGGAAGTGGAGCAGTACTTC | CASAGGVEVEQYF
many | . | TRBJ1-5 | TRBV2 | TGTGCCAGCAGTAGGGAGTTGAGCAATCAGCCCCAGCATTTT | CASSRELSNQPQHF
. | . | TRBJ1-6 | TRBV30 | TGTGCCTGGAGTCCTGGACAGACAAATTCACCCCTCCACTTT | CAWSPGQTNSPLHF
. | . | TRBJ2-1 | TRBV6-5 | TGTGCCAGCAGACTGAACTCCTACAATGAGCAGTTCTTC | CASRLNSYNEQFF
. | . | TRBJ2-2 | TRBV11-3 | TGTGCCAGCAGCCTTTACGGGGCGAACACCGGGGAGCTGTTTTTT | CASSLYGANTGELFF
. | TRBD1 | TRBJ1-6 | TRBV9 | TGTGCCAGCAGCATTGGGGGACAGCAGAATTCACCCCTCCACTTT | CASSIGGQQNSPLHF
. | . | TRBJ2-1 | TRBV7-9 | TGTGCCAGCAGCATACCGACCGGGACACCCCGAGACGATGAGCAGTTCTTC | CASSIPTGTPRDDEQFF
. | . | TRBJ2-5 | TRBV2 | TGTGCCAGCAATCCGACTATTCAGTACTTC | CASNPTIQYF
. | TRBD2 | TRBJ2-1 | TRBV30 | TGTGCCTGGAGTCCCGTTGGGGTAGCGGGGACCAATGAGCAGTTCTTC | CAWSPVGVAGTNEQFF
. | TRBD1 | TRBJ2-1 | TRBV9 | TGTGCCAGCAGCGTAGCGGGACAGGGTTACAATGAGCAGTTCTTC | CASSVAGQGYNEQFF
few | . | TRBJ1-5 | TRBV28 | TGTGCCAGCAGGAACAGCTATGAAGAGAAGCCCCAGCATTTT | CASRNSYEEKPQHF
. | . | TRBJ1-1 | TRBV19 | TGTGCCAGTAGTATCGATCCGCAGGGGCTGAGCACTGAAGCTTTCTTT | CASSIDPQGLSTEAFF
. | TRBD1 | TRBJ2-3 | TRBV7-8 | TGTGCCAGCAGCTGGGTGAAGGGGGCTACGCAGTATTTT | CASSWVKGATQYF
. | . | TRBJ1-2 | TRBV5-8 | TGTGCCAGCAGCTTGGGACAGCCTGAGATATATGGCTACACCTTC | CASSLGQPEIYGYTF
. | TRBD2 | TRBJ2-1 | TRBV6-5 | TGTGCCAGCCGCCAAGCGGGGAGGTCCTACAATGAGCAGTTCTTC | CASRQAGRSYNEQFF
. | . | TRBJ1-1 | TRBV11-2 | TGTGCCAGCAGCTTAGTAGCAAATATGAACACTGAAGCTTTCTTT | CASSLVANMNTEAFF
. | . | TRBJ1-5 | TRBV3-1/TRBV3-2 | TGTGCCAGCAGCCAGGGGGCCCGCAATCAGCCCCAGCATTTT | CASSQGARNQPQHF
. | . | TRBJ2-3 | TRBV27 | TGTGCCAGCAGTTTATACTCAGGGACTCGCACAGATACGCAGTATTTT | CASSLYSGTRTDTQYF
. | TRBD1 | TRBJ1-5 | TRBV6-5 | TGTGCCAGCAGTTTCGGACAGGGTGGACAGCCCCAGCATTTT | CASSFGQGGQPQHF
. | TRBD2 | TRBJ2-3 | TRBV11-3 | TGTGCCAGCAGCCGACTAGCGGGGGACCGCACAGATACGCAGTATTTT | CASSRLAGDRTDTQYF
few | TRBD1 | TRBJ2-7 | TRBV15 | TGTGCCACCAGCAGGGACAGGGGATCCGGCGAGCAGTACTTC | CATSRDRGSGEQYF
. | TRBD1 | TRBJ2-1 | TRBV11-3 | TGTGCCAGCAGTCCTCGACAGGGGAGGAATGAGCAGTTCTTC | CASSPRQGRNEQFF
. | TRBD1 | TRBJ1-4 | TRBV18 | TGTGCCAGCTCACCCCGGACAGGGCGGGGTGAAAAACTGTTTTTT | CASSPRTGRGEKLFF
. | . | TRBJ2-3 | TRBV2 | TGTGCCAGCAGTGAATCCCTAGCTAGCGAATATACGCAGTATTTT | CASSESLASEYTQYF
. | TRBD1 | TRBJ2-4 | TRBV11-1 | TGTGCCAGCAGCCAGATGGGACAGGGAAAAAACATTCAGTACTTC | CASSQMGQGKNIQYF
few | . | TRBJ1-1 | TRBV5-1 | TGCGCCAGCAGCTTTGGGGGCTCCATGAACACTGAAGCTTTCTTT | CASSFGGSMNTEAFF